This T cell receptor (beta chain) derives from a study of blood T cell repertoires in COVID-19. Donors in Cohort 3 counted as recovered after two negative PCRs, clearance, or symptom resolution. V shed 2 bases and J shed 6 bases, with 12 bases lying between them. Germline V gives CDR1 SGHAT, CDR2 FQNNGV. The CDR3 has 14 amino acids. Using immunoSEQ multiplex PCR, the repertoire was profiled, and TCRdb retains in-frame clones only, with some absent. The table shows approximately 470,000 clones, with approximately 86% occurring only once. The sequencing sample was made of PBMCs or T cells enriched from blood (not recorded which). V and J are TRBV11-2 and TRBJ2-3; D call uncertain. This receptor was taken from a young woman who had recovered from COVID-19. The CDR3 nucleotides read TGTGCCAGCAGCTTAAACCCGACACCGGATACGCAGTATTTT. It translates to CASSLNPTPDTQYF.